A single sample gave rise to the 27 T cell receptor beta chains below, sequenced in a study of identical twins. TCRdb re-called the 5' RACE reads with MiXCR, one entry per CDR3 protein. Counted here are some 1,700,000 distinct CDR3 sequences, roughly 35% occurring once; the ten biggest clones make up approximately 0.25%. Sequencing input: cord blood. Receptor source: a newborn girl in good health.

The CDR3 reads CASSLVPGGGEQFF. CDR3 DNA sequence: TGTGCCAGCAGCTTAGTCCCCGGGGGAGGTGAGCAGTTCTTC. The chain employs TRBV7-2 and TRBJ2-1, with D perhaps TRBD2 (6 bases). Trimming removed 1 base from V and 9 bases from J, with 13 bases in between. Per germline, CDR1 SGHTA and CDR2 FQGNSA. The CDR3 runs 14 residues.

The chain couples TRBV20-1 to TRBJ1-5; perhaps TRBD1 as D (5 bases). Germline V gene data show CDR1 as DFQATT and CDR2 as SNEGSKA (reference sequence). V lost 6 bases and J lost 4, with 10 bases in between. CDR3 length: 12 amino acids. The DNA for the CDR3 is TGCAGTGCCCTGGAGGGGAATCAGCCCCAGCATTTT. This translates into CSALEGNQPQHF.

The chain carries TRBV28 and TRBJ2-7; 10 nucleotides line up with TRBD1. The DNA end favors TRBJ2-4, so the J call may be wrong. This CDR3 comprises 17 residues. Per germline, CDR1 MDHEN and CDR2 SYDVKM. In DNA, the CDR3 is TGTGCCAGCAGTACCCTCCCCGGGACAGGGGAAGGAGACATTCAGTACTTC. Translated: CASSTLPGTGEGDIQYF.

This chain's CDR3 is CASSPRVNAEKLFF. The CDR3 DNA sequence: TGTGCCAGCTCTCCAAGGGTGAATGCGGAAAAACTGTTTTTT. V is TRBV18 and J is TRBJ1-4; no reliable D call. V dropped 6 bases and J dropped 8 bases, with 16 bases sitting between them. The CDR3 loop spans 14 amino acids. Germline V gene lookup returns CDR1 KGHSH and CDR2 LQKENI. Full variable domain (rest looked up from reference TRBV18 and TRBJ1-4): NAGVMQNPRHLVRRRGQEARLRCSPMKGHSHVYWYRQLPEEGLKFMVYLQKENIIDESGMPKERFSAEFPKEGPSILRIQQVVRGDSAAYFCASSPRVNAEKLFFGSGTQLSVL.

The chain couples TRBV24-1 to TRBJ1-2; D is possibly TRBD1 (5 bases). CDR1 and CDR2 from the germline V gene are KGHDR and SFDVKD. The CDR3 spans 15 residues. Trimming shortened V by 12 bases and J by 4 bases, and 23 bases separated the two germline ends. The CDR3 here is CAPYRGEELGYGYTF. CDR3 nucleotide sequence: TGTGCCCCCTACCGGGGCGAAGAGCTTGGCTATGGCTACACCTTC.

The V and J genes are TRBV2 and TRBJ1-5; no firm D call. CDR1 and CDR2 (germline): SNHLY, FYNNEI. The CDR3 is made up of 16 amino acids. With 6 bases removed from V and 2 bases from J, the gap between germline ends came to 17 bases. This chain's CDR3 is CASRRAEGGGNQPQHF. The CDR3 DNA sequence: TGTGCCAGCAGGCGGGCCGAGGGTGGGGGCAATCAGCCCCAGCATTTT.

The chain is built from TRBV7-9 and TRBJ1-2, with D hard to call. The CDR3 length is 16 residues. Germline CDR1 SEHNR, CDR2 FQNEAQ (reference sequence). V was trimmed by 7 bases and J by 5 bases, leaving 23 bases between them. In nucleotides, the CDR3 is TGTGCCAGCACCCGTTCGGCGATGGATATAATTTATGGCTACACCTTC. This encodes CASTRSAMDIIYGYTF. The whole variable domain, filled in from reference TRBV7-9 and TRBJ1-2, reads DTGVSQNPRHKITKRGQNVTFRCDPISEHNRLYWYRQTLGQGPEFLTYFQNEAQLEKSRLLSDRFSAERPKGSFSTLEIQRTEQGDSAMYLCASTRSAMDIIYGYTFGSGTRLTVV.

The DNA of the CDR3 is TGCAGTGCTAGGGCCTGGAGGCTAGCGGGGGACGATGAGCAGTTCTTC. The encoded protein is CSARAWRLAGDDEQFF. The chain carries TRBV20-1 and TRBJ2-1, with TRBD2 identical over 10 bases. The germline V gene encodes CDR1 DFQATT and CDR2 SNEGSKA (reference sequence). The length of the CDR3 is 16 residues. Trimming removed 3 bases from V and 8 bases from J; junction bases left unmatched: 13.

The chain recombines TRBV24-1 with TRBJ2-5; D is ambiguous. CDR1 and CDR2 from the germline V gene are KGHDR and SFDVKD. V gave up 6 bases and J gave up 4 bases, with 5 bases separating them. The CDR3 sequence is 11 residues long. CDR3 sequence: CATSLGETQYF. The CDR3 nucleotides read TGTGCCACCAGTCTAGGAGAGACCCAGTACTTC.

The rearrangement uses TRBV4-2 and TRBJ2-4; 7 positions match TRBD2. The closer fit of TRBJ2-7 to the DNA end suggests the J call may be wrong. CDR3 length: 15 residues. Germline V gene lookup returns CDR1 LGHNA and CDR2 YNFKEQ. The CDR3: CASSQGAGSPYEQYF. CDR3 nucleotide sequence: TGTGCCAGCAGCCAAGGAGCGGGGTCCCCTTACGAGCAGTACTTC.

CDR3: CASSHRSLAGEQYF. CDR3 nucleotides: TGTGCCAGCAGCCACCGGAGTCTAGCGGGCGAGCAGTACTTC. This rearrangement joins TRBV21-1 to TRBJ2-7; the table's D call, TRBD2, has no DNA check behind it. TRBV21-1 is labeled a pseudogene. CDR3 length: 14 residues.

V gene TRBV20-1 combines with J gene TRBJ2-7; 9 nucleotides agree with TRBD2. This CDR3 is built from 15 residues. V dropped 2 bases and J dropped 3; count of bases not matched to a gene: 8. Germline lookup yields CDR1 DFQATT and CDR2 SNEGSKA (reference sequence). This chain's CDR3 is CSARPRGGVFYEQYF. As DNA, the CDR3 is TGCAGTGCTAGACCGCGCGGGGGGGTTTTCTACGAGCAGTACTTC.

The rearrangement uses TRBV3-1 and TRBJ2-2; D possibly corresponds to TRBD2 (5 bases). This CDR3 has 14 amino acids. Between the trimmed V and J ends, which lost 2 bases and 7 bases, there was a span of 11 bases. Germline V gene lookup returns CDR1 LGHDT and CDR2 YNNKEL (reference sequence). The CDR3 nucleotides are TGTGCCAGCAGCCAATTTGAGGGCGACGGGGAGCTGTTTTTT. It codes for CASSQFEGDGELFF.

This clonotype has just a few counts. V and J are TRBV5-1 and TRBJ1-2, with unresolved D. The V gene lost 4 bases and the J gene lost 4 bases, with 14 bases spanning the gap. Germline CDR1 is SGHRS and CDR2 is YFSETQ. The CDR3 has 14 amino acids. CDR3 DNA: TGCGCCAGCAGCCTGTGGACGGACTCCTATGGCTACACCTTC. It codes for CASSLWTDSYGYTF.

The chain combines TRBV2 with TRBJ1-4, with D possibly matching TRBD1 (5 bases). The germline V and J ends were trimmed by 6 bases and 6 bases, with 11 bases remaining between them. The CDR3 sequence is 13 residues long. Germline values: CDR1 SNHLY, CDR2 FYNNEI. The CDR3 loop reads CASSVGEHEKLFF. Here the CDR3 DNA reads TGTGCCAGCAGCGTGGGGGAGCATGAAAAACTGTTTTTT.

The chain uses TRBV27 and TRBJ2-1, with D unresolved. The CDR3 covers 10 residues. V shed 8 bases and J shed 6 bases, with 5 bases lying between them. Per the germline V gene, CDR1 is MNHEY and CDR2 is SMNVEV (reference sequence). This CDR3 reads CASYGNEQFF. The CDR3 bases are TGTGCCAGCTACGGCAATGAGCAGTTCTTC.

This clonotype showed up just a few times. The chain recombines TRBV27 with TRBJ2-3, with D maybe TRBD1 (5 bases). CDR1 and CDR2 (germline): MNHEY, SMNVEV (reference sequence). Deletions cut 0 bases from V and 2 bases from J, with 9 bases between. The CDR3 covers 15 residues. The CDR3 nucleotides are TGTGCCAGCAGTTTATCGAAGGGGCTCACAGATACGCAGTATTTT. It yields the protein CASSLSKGLTDTQYF.

Ten or more counts support this clonotype. The gene calls are TRBV14 and TRBJ2-3; perhaps TRBD2 as D (6 bases). The CDR3 runs to 16 residues. V lost 0 bases to trimming and J lost 6 bases, with 16 bases between them. In germline, CDR1 is SGHDN, CDR2 FVKESK. The CDR3 coding sequence is TGTGCCAGCAGCCAAGATTTGGTGGGGGGAGTTGATACGCAGTATTTT. As protein: CASSQDLVGGVDTQYF.

The chain has TRBV2 and TRBJ2-1; 12 bases line up with TRBD1. Germline loops: CDR1 SNHLY, CDR2 FYNNEI. Losses at the gene ends were 9 bases for V and 6 bases for J; bases not matched to a gene: 9. This CDR3 comprises 15 residues. CDR3 bases: TGTGCCAGAAGGCCGGGACAGGGGGCAGTCAATGAGCAGTTCTTC. Translated, it gives CARRPGQGAVNEQFF.

V and J are TRBV20-1 and TRBJ1-5; weak D call: TRBD1 (6 bases). The CDR3 extends over 13 amino acids. V lost 4 bases and J lost 3, with 10 bases in between. CDR1 is DFQATT, CDR2 SNEGSKA, per germline (reference sequence). Here the CDR3 DNA reads TGCAGTGCTACCGGACAGCACAATCAGCCCCAGCATTTT. As protein: CSATGQHNQPQHF.

This clonotype has just a few counts. The V and J genes are TRBV7-8 and TRBJ2-3; D is unclear. Deletions cut 4 bases from V and 3 bases from J, with 20 bases between. The CDR3 spans 17 residues. CDR1 and CDR2 from the germline V gene are SGHVS and FQNEAQ. The CDR3 region is CASSSIRSGLGTDTQYF. The CDR3, as DNA: TGTGCCAGCAGCTCCATTAGGTCAGGTCTCGGGACAGATACGCAGTATTTT.

The chain joins TRBV7-2 to TRBJ2-1; 14 bases map to TRBD2. The germline CDR1 and CDR2 sequences are SGHTA and FQGNSA. CDR3 length equals 19 residues. J gave up 4 bases and V 3 bases, and 11 bases lay outside the gene matches. As DNA, the CDR3 is TGTGCCAGCAGCTTTGAAAGGACTAGCGGGAGGCCCCTTTACAATGAGCAGTTCTTC. This translates into CASSFERTSGRPLYNEQFF.

The sample holds a few counts of this clonotype. CDR3 coding DNA: TGTGCCAGCACCCCCAACACTGAAGCTTTCTTT. Encoded protein: CASTPNTEAFF. The rearrangement joins TRBV6-5 to TRBJ1-1; D remains ambiguous. The germline V and J ends were trimmed by 7 bases and 2 bases, with 5 bases remaining between them. CDR3 length equals 11 residues. Per germline, CDR1 MNHEY and CDR2 SVGAGI.

The V call is TRBV13, the J call TRBJ2-7, with TRBD2 as a possible D gene (6 bases). Trimming pared 3 bases from V and 9 bases from J, leaving 12 bases between. Germline V CDR1 and CDR2: PRHDT, FYEKMQ (reference sequence). The CDR3 covers 12 residues. CDR3 bases: TGTGCCAGCAGCTTTACTAGGGGAGGGCAGTACTTC. Translating it yields CASSFTRGGQYF.

This clonotype showed up many times. The chain joins TRBV28 to TRBJ2-7, with 8 bases that match TRBD1. The CDR3 sequence is 15 residues long. Germline-derived CDR1 and CDR2 are MDHEN and SYDVKM. V lost 5 bases, J lost 4 bases, and 10 bases stayed unmatched. The CDR3 is CASSAWTGNLYEQYF. The CDR3 nucleotides are TGTGCCAGCAGTGCGTGGACAGGGAATCTTTACGAGCAGTACTTC.

This clonotype occurred many times. The rearrangement uses TRBV7-2 and TRBJ2-5; unclear D gene. Germline V gene lookup returns CDR1 SGHTA and CDR2 FQGNSA. This CDR3 spans 12 amino acids. Trimming pared 2 bases from V and 5 bases from J, leaving 6 bases between. The CDR3, as DNA: TGTGCCAGCAGCTTATCTTTCGAGACCCAGTACTTC. This gives the protein CASSLSFETQYF. The whole variable domain, filled in from reference TRBV7-2 and TRBJ2-5, reads GAGVSQSPSNKVTEKGKDVELRCDPISGHTALYWYRQSLGQGLEFLIYFQGNSAPDKSGLPSDRFSAERTGGSVSTLTIQRTQQEDSAVYLCASSLSFETQYFGPGTRLLVL.

This clonotype appeared a few times. The chain employs TRBV27 and TRBJ1-5; the D is unclear. V lost 9 bases and J lost 6, with 21 bases in between. Germline V gene data show CDR1 as MNHEY and CDR2 as SMNVEV (reference sequence). The CDR3 is made up of 15 amino acids. The CDR3 region is CARYEPDGGGQPQHF. In DNA, the CDR3 is TGTGCCAGATACGAACCGGACGGAGGAGGTCAGCCCCAGCATTTT.